The T cell receptor beta chain under discussion was sequenced for a study of radiotherapy plus CTLA-4 blockade in lung cancer. General observations from the study: The study found tumor-derived TCR clones expanded in blood after radiotherapy plus ipilimumab.

Note on this clone: Its target is not known.

The CDR3 spans 14 residues. Germline V CDR1 and CDR2: LNHDA, SQIVND (reference sequence). Losses at the gene ends were 4 bases for V and 7 bases for J; bases not matched to a gene: 6. Using immunoSEQ multiplex PCR, the repertoire was profiled, and TCRdb retains in-frame clones only, with some absent. In the table there are about 28,000 clones, 79% of which are singletons. This receptor was obtained from a human donor with non-small cell lung cancer that progressed on radiotherapy plus ipilimumab. The specimen was peripheral blood, collected from a patient treated with radiotherapy plus ipilimumab. V is TRBV19 and J is TRBJ2-4; 8 positions match TRBD2. CDR3 nucleotide sequence: TGTGCCAGTAGTACTACTAGCGGTAAGAACATTCAGTACTTC. Its protein product is CASSTTSGKNIQYF. The entire variable domain, with the rest obtained from reference TRBV19 and TRBJ2-4, is as follows: DGGITQSPKYLFRKEGQNVTLSCEQNLNHDAMYWYRQDPGQGLRLIYYSQIVNDFQKGDIAEGYSVSREKKESFPLTVTSAQKNPTAFYLCASSTTSGKNIQYFGAGTRLSVL.